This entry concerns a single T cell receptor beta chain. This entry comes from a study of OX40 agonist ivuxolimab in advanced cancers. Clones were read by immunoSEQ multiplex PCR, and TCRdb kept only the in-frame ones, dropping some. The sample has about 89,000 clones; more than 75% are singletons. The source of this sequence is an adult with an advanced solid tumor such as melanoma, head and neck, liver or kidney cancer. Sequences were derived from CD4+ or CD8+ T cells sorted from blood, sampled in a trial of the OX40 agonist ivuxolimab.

Here the CDR3 DNA reads TGTGCCAGCAGCTCCAGGGGGCGGGAGACCCAGTACTTC. Residues: CASSSRGRETQYF. V is TRBV5-6 and J is TRBJ2-5; 8 bases agree with TRBD1. CDR3 length: 13 amino acids. V lost 3 bases, J lost 5 bases, and 3 bases stayed unmatched. Germline V gives CDR1 SGHDT, CDR2 YYEEEE. Full variable domain (rest looked up from reference TRBV5-6 and TRBJ2-5): DAGVTQSPTHLIKTRGQQVTLRCSPKSGHDTVSWYQQALGQGPQFIFQYYEEEERQRGNFPDRFSGHQFPNYSSELNVNALLLGDSALYLCASSSRGRETQYFGPGTRLLVL.